The 10 T cell receptor beta chains presented below share a single source sample, sequenced in a study of blood T cell repertoires in COVID-19. Measured with immunoSEQ multiplex PCR; TCRdb has only the in-frame clones, and not every one. There are under 250,000 clones in the sample; 75% to 90% occur only once, and about 6% lies in the top ten. Sequenced input: peripheral blood. The source is a man aged 60 to 69 who had recovered from COVID-19.

The chain links TRBV25-1 to TRBJ2-7, with 8 positions matching TRBD1. The CDR3 totals 14 residues. V shed 5 bases and J 3 bases; nucleotides not matched to a gene: 6. Germline loops: CDR1 MGHDK, CDR2 SYGVNS. The DNA for the CDR3 is TGTGCCAGCAGTTGGACAGGGTTGTTCTACGAGCAGTACTTC. Amino acid sequence: CASSWTGLFYEQYF.

The V call is TRBV11-2, the J call TRBJ1-2; D may be TRBD1 (5 bases). The germline V and J ends were trimmed by 5 bases and 4 bases, with 17 bases remaining between them. CDR1 is SGHAT and CDR2 is FQNNGV in the germline V gene. The CDR3 totals 15 residues. The CDR3 DNA follows: TGTGCCAGCAGCGCCTTGGGTGGGGCGGTCTATGGCTACACCTTC. It encodes CASSALGGAVYGYTF.

This sequence joins TRBV4-3 and TRBJ2-3; weak D call: TRBD2 (7 bases). Germline-derived CDR1 and CDR2 are LGHNA and YSLEER. V was cut by 4 bases and J by 0 bases, with 17 bases left in between. The CDR3 totals 17 residues. CDR3 in DNA: TGCGCCAGCAGCCTCCAGAGGGGGGGGCCTAGCACAGATACGCAGTATTTT. Amino acid sequence: CASSLQRGGPSTDTQYF.

The rearrangement links TRBV7-8 to TRBJ2-7, with 13 nucleotides matching TRBD2. Germline CDR1 SGHVS, CDR2 FQNEAQ. J was trimmed by 5 bases and V by 5 bases; bases with no gene match: 12. This CDR3 region has 17 residues. For the CDR3, the DNA is TGTGCCAGCAGCCTTAGATTCGGGACTAGCGGGGCCAACGAGCAGTACTTC. Amino acids: CASSLRFGTSGANEQYF.

CDR3 sequence reads: CASSLEAMSYNEQFF. DNA of the CDR3: TGTGCCAGCAGCTTAGAAGCGATGTCCTACAATGAGCAGTTCTTC. The chain joins TRBV7-6 to TRBJ2-1; D is uncertain. The CDR3 totals 15 residues. The germline CDR1 and CDR2 sequences are SGHVS and FNYEAQ. Trimming cost V 1 base and J 1 base, with 8 bases left between them.

The gene calls are TRBV4-2 and TRBJ2-7, with 8 bases lining up with TRBD1. With 1 base clipped from V and 0 bases from J, the junction kept 2 bases outside the gene matches. From germline, CDR1 is LGHNA and CDR2 YNFKEQ. There are 15 residues in the CDR3. The CDR3 protein is CASSQVGQGSYEQYF. Written as DNA, the CDR3 is TGTGCCAGCAGCCAAGTCGGACAGGGCTCCTACGAGCAGTACTTC.

This chain uses TRBV18 with TRBJ2-5, with D hard to call. V dropped 3 bases and J dropped 2 bases, with 10 bases sitting between them. The CDR3 contains 14 residues. Germline-derived CDR1 and CDR2 are KGHSH and LQKENI. The CDR3 is CASSPLADQETQYF. CDR3 DNA sequence: TGTGCCAGCTCACCTCTGGCAGATCAAGAGACCCAGTACTTC.

The V call is TRBV4-3, the J call TRBJ1-4; 7 positions agree with TRBD1. The CDR3 covers 17 residues. The junction had 8 bases not matched to a gene; V was cut back by 4 bases and J by 0 bases. Germline lookup yields CDR1 LGHNA and CDR2 YSLEER. The CDR3, as DNA: TGCGCCAGCAGCCCCGGGACAGCGATCGCAACTAATGAAAAACTGTTTTTT. It translates to CASSPGTAIATNEKLFF.

The J gene is TRBJ2-3, the V gene TRBV18; the D gene is possibly TRBD2 (6 bases). This CDR3 spans 14 amino acids. Trimming removed 6 bases from V and 3 bases from J, with 13 bases in between. Germline V gives CDR1 KGHSH, CDR2 LQKENI. CDR3 residues: CASSLSGKTDTQYF. In nucleotides, the CDR3 is TGTGCCAGCTCCCTTAGCGGAAAAACAGATACGCAGTATTTT.

The chain combines TRBV9 with TRBJ2-5; maybe TRBD1 (7 bases). Trimming cost V 3 bases and J 1 base, with 13 bases left between them. The CDR3 length is 15 residues. Per germline, CDR1 SGDLS and CDR2 YYNGEE. CDR3 amino acids: CASSARQGGQETQYF. The CDR3 DNA is TGTGCCAGCAGCGCCCGGCAGGGGGGCCAAGAGACCCAGTACTTC.